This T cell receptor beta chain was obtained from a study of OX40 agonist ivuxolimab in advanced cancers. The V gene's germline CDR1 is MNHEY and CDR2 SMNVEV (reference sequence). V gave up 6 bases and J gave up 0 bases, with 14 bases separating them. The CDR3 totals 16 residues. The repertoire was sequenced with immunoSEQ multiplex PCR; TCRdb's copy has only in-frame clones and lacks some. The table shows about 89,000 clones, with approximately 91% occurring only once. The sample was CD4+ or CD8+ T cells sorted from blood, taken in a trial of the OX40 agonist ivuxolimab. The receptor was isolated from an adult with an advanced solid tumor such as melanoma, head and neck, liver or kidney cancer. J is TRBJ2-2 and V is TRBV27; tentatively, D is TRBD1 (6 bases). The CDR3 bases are TGTGCCAGCAGGGAAGTCGGGACAACGAACACCGGGGAGCTGTTTTTT. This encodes CASREVGTTNTGELFF.